These 14 T cell receptor beta chains were all obtained from the same sample, sequenced in a study of blood T cell repertoires in COVID-19. Repertoires were generated with immunoSEQ multiplex PCR, while TCRdb's copy carries only in-frame clones and drops some. The sample contains around 140,000 clones, around 86% of which appear only once. Sequenced: peripheral blood. The receptors shown here come from a human donor in a cohort sampled during active COVID-19.

CDR3 nucleotides: TGTGCCAGCAGCGTAATTAGCGGGGGGTACAATGAGCAGTTCTTC. It is translated as CASSVISGGYNEQFF. This chain uses TRBV9 with TRBJ2-1; 10 bases align to TRBD2. This CDR3 is 15 amino acids long. V was pared by 1 base and J by 4 bases, with 2 bases of the junction left unmatched. Germline-derived CDR1 and CDR2 are SGDLS and YYNGEE.

The chain uses TRBV19 and TRBJ2-3; 13 bases are shared with TRBD2. The CDR3 is 17 residues long. Trimming removed 4 bases from V and 1 base from J; junction bases left unmatched: 5. CDR1 LNHDA and CDR2 SQIVND come from the germline V gene (reference sequence). The CDR3 DNA follows: TGTGCCAGTAGTAGAGGACTAGCGGGAGTCGGCACAGATACGCAGTATTTT. It encodes CASSRGLAGVGTDTQYF.

This rearrangement joins TRBV7-2 to TRBJ1-1, with D possibly being TRBD1 (5 bases). This CDR3 region has 16 residues. V was shortened by 8 bases and J by 1 base, with 20 bases between the two germline ends. Germline V gives CDR1 SGHTA, CDR2 FQGNSA. The CDR3: CASGKDAGWANTEAFF. As DNA, the CDR3 is TGTGCCAGCGGAAAGGATGCAGGGTGGGCGAACACTGAAGCTTTCTTT.

J is TRBJ1-6 and V is TRBV6-5, with 7 bases matching TRBD1. J gave up 7 bases and V 4 bases, and 1 base lay outside the gene matches. The length of the CDR3 is 13 residues. The germline CDR1 and CDR2 sequences are MNHEY and SVGAGI. CDR3 nucleotides: TGTGCCAGCAGTTCCAGGGGGAATTCACCCCTCCACTTT. Protein sequence: CASSSRGNSPLHF.

This clone was found once. The genes are TRBV7-9 and TRBJ2-1; TRBD2 agrees at 10 bases. The ends lost 0 bases at V and 12 bases at J; junction bases unmatched: 8. The CDR3 totals 15 residues. Germline CDR1 and CDR2: SEHNR and FQNEAQ (reference sequence). CDR3 in amino acids: CASSLARGGLAAQFF. CDR3 DNA sequence: TGTGCCAGCAGCTTAGCGAGAGGCGGACTAGCGGCGCAGTTCTTC.

In DNA, the CDR3 is TGTGCCAGCAGCCAGTATACCGGGACCTACGAGCAGTACTTC. This encodes CASSQYTGTYEQYF. The chain couples TRBV3-1 (or the pseudogene TRBV3-2) to TRBJ2-7; D might be TRBD2 (5 bases). V was cut by 3 bases and J by 2 bases, with 11 bases left in between. This CDR3 region has 14 residues. CDR1 LGHDT and CDR2 YNNKEL come from the germline V gene (reference sequence).

The V gene is TRBV27, the J gene TRBJ2-3; a weak D match, TRBD1 (5 bases). CDR3 length equals 15 residues. Germline lookup yields CDR1 MNHEY and CDR2 SMNVEV (reference sequence). With 3 bases removed from V and 2 bases from J, the gap between germline ends came to 12 bases. CDR3 residues: CASSFLGANTDTQYF. In DNA form, the CDR3 reads TGTGCCAGCAGTTTTCTTGGGGCCAACACAGATACGCAGTATTTT.

Concerning this clone itself: Other nucleotide sequences in the sample specify the same CDR3. V usage is TRBV18 and J usage is TRBJ1-3; D gene ambiguous. Germline V gives CDR1 KGHSH, CDR2 LQKENI. Trimming took off 2 bases at V and 0 bases at J, with 11 bases between the two ends. The CDR3 extends over 16 amino acids. CDR3 DNA sequence: TGTGCCAGCTCACCAAACCCAGCAGGCTCTGGAAACACCATATATTTT. Translating it yields CASSPNPAGSGNTIYF.

CDR3 residues: CASSQLTAAGHEQFF. CDR3 coding DNA: TGTGCCAGCAGCCAACTTACAGCGGCCGGGCATGAGCAGTTCTTC. The chain employs TRBV14 and TRBJ2-1; the D gene is possibly TRBD2 (5 bases). The V gene's germline CDR1 is SGHDN and CDR2 FVKESK. Trimming cost V 2 bases and J 8 bases, with 16 bases left between them. The CDR3 runs to 15 residues.

This chain links TRBV29-1 with TRBJ2-3; D is possibly TRBD2 (5 bases). Germline-derived CDR1 and CDR2 are SQVTM and ANQGSEA. The CDR3 is 13 amino acids. Trimming cost V 3 bases and J 6 bases, with 13 bases left between them. The CDR3: CSVDDGVVDTQYF. DNA of the CDR3: TGCAGCGTTGATGACGGGGTGGTGGATACGCAGTATTTT.

This rearrangement joins TRBV12-3 or TRBV12-4 to TRBJ2-1; 8 bases fit TRBD2. The CDR3 has 11 residues. Trimming took 4 bases from V and 12 from J; bases not matched to a gene: 2. The DNA for the CDR3 is TGTGCCAGCAGTTCCGGGGGGGGGCAGTTCTTC. This encodes CASSSGGGQFF.

CDR3 bases: TGTGCCATCTCCCGGGGAGGGACGGATTATTCACCCCTCCACTTT. It encodes CAISRGGTDYSPLHF. The V and J genes are TRBV10-3 and TRBJ1-6, with a possible D match to TRBD1 (5 bases). V was clipped by 8 bases and J by 8 bases, with 19 bases between them. This CDR3 is 15 amino acids long. Germline CDR1 ENHRY, CDR2 SYGVKD.

The chain joins TRBV11-3 to TRBJ2-1; TRBD1 aligns across 7 bases. With V trimmed by 0 bases and J by 8 bases, 7 bases remained unmatched. This CDR3 has 15 residues. Germline assignment: CDR1 SGHNT and CDR2 YENEEA. This CDR3 is CASSLDGRGNDEQFF. DNA of the CDR3: TGTGCCAGCAGCTTAGATGGCAGGGGGAACGATGAGCAGTTCTTC.

This chain joins TRBV20-1 and TRBJ1-1; D is ambiguous. Germline V lookup: CDR1 DFQATT, CDR2 SNEGSKA (reference sequence). Deletions cut 3 bases from V and 2 bases from J, with 10 bases between. This CDR3 spans 13 amino acids. CDR3 protein: CSASPPINTEAFF. The CDR3 DNA is TGCAGTGCTAGTCCCCCTATTAACACTGAAGCTTTCTTT.